Reported below is one TCR beta chain. As the CDR3 is not closed by the conserved phenylalanine or tryptophan, this likely results from a read error. These data come from a study of blood T cell repertoires in COVID-19. As for the study in general: The origin of the acute and convalescent COVID-19 samples was the United States, Italy and Spain.

Per the germline V gene, CDR1 is SGHRS and CDR2 is YFSETQ. The CDR3 consists of 16 residues. V lost 4 bases and J 3 bases, leaving 18 bases between the germline ends. In the original processing: It was from reference gene primer amplification that nucleated cell counts were estimated. TCRdb's copy holds only in-frame clones and misses some; the assay was immunoSEQ multiplex PCR. D and trimming come from the DNA, and the V and J calls and clone size come from that table. The sample records around 100,000 clones, 70% to 90% being singletons. The source material was peripheral blood. The receptor comes from a human donor in a cohort sampled during active COVID-19. The rearrangement links TRBV5-1 to TRBJ2-3; D is perhaps TRBD2 (6 bases). The CDR3 region has the DNA TGCGCCAGCAGCCGGGGAAGTAGCGGTAATACAGATACGCAGTATATT. Translation gives CASSRGSSGNTDTQYI.